This T cell receptor (beta chain) was found in a study of vaccination and CD4 T cells after COVID-19. Overall study context: Overlapping spike peptides of SARS-CoV-2, HCoV-NL63, HCoV-OC43 and HCoV-229E were used, and cells were stimulated with them.

The assay that was used to sequence DNA from cultured CD4+ T cells was the Oncomine TCR Beta short-read assay. TCRdb recomputed calls from the PCR reads with MiXCR, one row per CDR3 protein. The sample has tens of thousands of distinct CDR3 sequences, 43% seen once. Indicated treatment: roughly 10-day PBMC culture with coronavirus spike peptide pools or control peptides (ViraFEST assay). There were positive PCR dates ranging from March to December 2020, all predating US Alpha, Beta and Delta variants. As to this clonotype: As yet, its antigen is unknown.

Whole-study findings and limits: SARS-CoV-2-reactive clonotype medians increased from around 20 to 38, not significantly.

The sequences come from CD4+ T cells from blood, cultured in vitro, collected after SARS-CoV-2 vaccination. The sequence was obtained from a human donor who had recovered from COVID-19.

The CDR3 spells CASSTMDREAGYTF. The DNA for the CDR3 is TGTGCCAGCAGTACCATGGACAGGGAGGCTGGCTACACCTTC. The chain combines TRBV2 with TRBJ1-2, with 8 bases matching TRBD1. The CDR3 is made up of 14 amino acids. Germline trimming cut 5 bases from V and 7 bases from J; bases unmatched to any gene: 9. Per the germline V gene, CDR1 is SNHLY and CDR2 is FYNNEI.